This T cell receptor beta chain was identified in a study of T cell repertoires in cytomegalovirus infection. On the study more broadly: TCR beta signatures that were public indicated CMV infection and matching HLA type.

This clonotype has more than one count but fewer than ten. Its antigen is currently unknown. MiXCR, run by TCRdb on the reads, gives a single entry per CDR3 protein. Of around 440,000 distinct CDR3 sequences in the sample, approximately 10% were seen once. Study conclusions and caveats: Dominant in the ex vivo response were TCR beta clonotypes restricted by HLA-C and specific for CMV. Cumulative public TCR beta family frequency identified CMV carriers with the relevant HLA.

The CDR3 is 16 amino acids. CDR1 is DFQATT and CDR2 is SNEGSKA in the germline V gene (reference sequence). The germline V and J ends were trimmed by 6 bases and 0 bases, with 17 bases remaining between them. Sequenced material: PBMCs. This TCR derives from a human donor in good health (CMV status not recorded). Some clones in this sample may be carry-over from other donors' samples. This chain links TRBV20-1 with TRBJ2-2, with D uncertain. CDR3 protein: CSAPGPKSTNTGELFF. DNA of the CDR3: TGCAGTGCCCCAGGCCCGAAGTCGACGAACACCGGGGAGCTGTTTTTT.